Listed below are T cell receptor beta chains from one sample, sequenced in a study of OX40 agonist ivuxolimab in advanced cancers. The assay was immunoSEQ multiplex PCR, and TCRdb's table has in-frame clones only and misses some. The sample carries roughly 32,000 clones, approximately 91% recorded once. The input for sequencing was CD4+ or CD8+ T cells sorted from blood, taken in a trial of the OX40 agonist ivuxolimab. The receptors were gathered from an adult with an advanced solid tumor such as melanoma, head and neck, liver or kidney cancer. Both conserved end residues are part of each CDR3. D genes are given only for firm matches. Rows may omit the clone size; those that give it use once, few, many or a size class.

abundance,v_gene,d_gene,len,j_gene,CDR3aa,CDR3nt
-,TRBV11-2,TRBD2,15,TRBJ2-1,CASSMGLAGTNEQFF,TGTGCCAGCAGCATGGGACTAGCGGGGACCAATGAGCAGTTCTTC
-,TRBV5-1,-,13,TRBJ1-2,CASTTEANYGYTF,TGCGCCAGCACGACAGAAGCTAACTATGGCTACACCTTC
-,TRBV19,-,14,TRBJ2-7,CASSIDGAAYEQYF,TGTGCCAGTAGTATAGATGGGGCAGCCTACGAGCAGTACTTC
-,TRBV28,-,13,TRBJ1-1,CASSFVGNTEAFF,TGTGCCAGCAGTTTTGTGGGGAACACTGAAGCTTTCTTT
-,TRBV6-5,-,15,TRBJ1-3,CASSSVGELGNTIYF,TGTGCCAGCAGTTCTGTTGGAGAGCTTGGAAACACCATATATTTT
-,TRBV28,-,12,TRBJ2-7,CASSFMGYEQYF,TGTGCCAGCAGTTTCATGGGGTACGAGCAGTACTTC
once,TRBV5-4,TRBD2,15,TRBJ2-5,CASSSTGGRSETQYF,TGTGCCAGCAGCTCCACGGGGGGGCGAAGTGAGACCCAGTACTTC
-,TRBV2,TRBD2,20,TRBJ2-3,CASSEATGGRAGVTTDTQYF,TGTGCCAGCAGTGAAGCCACCGGGGGTCGAGCGGGGGTTACCACAGATACGCAGTATTTT
-,TRBV7-2,TRBD2,14,TRBJ2-3,CASSSTSGADTQYF,TGTGCCAGCAGCTCTACAAGCGGGGCAGATACGCAGTATTTT
-,TRBV7-6,-,13,TRBJ2-7,CASSLEEEYEQYF,TGTGCCAGCAGCTTAGAGGAGGAGTATGAGCAGTACTTC
-,TRBV7-8,-,11,TRBJ2-4,CASSLLNIQYF,TGTGCCAGCAGCCTACTAAACATTCAGTACTTC
-,TRBV28,-,15,TRBJ1-5,CASSPLHHSNQPQHF,TGTGCCAGCAGCCCTCTACACCATAGCAATCAGCCCCAGCATTTT
-,TRBV6-5,-,16,TRBJ1-6,CASSSLRDGYNSPLHF,TGTGCCAGCAGTTCCCTTCGGGACGGGTATAATTCACCCCTCCACTTT
-,TRBV27,-,15,TRBJ2-5,CASSLGVGGQETQYF,TGTGCCAGCAGTTTAGGGGTCGGGGGACAAGAGACCCAGTACTTC
once,TRBV2,-,12,TRBJ2-7,CASSDGGLEQYF,TGTGCCAGCAGTGATGGGGGACTTGAGCAGTACTTC
-,TRBV28,-,14,TRBJ1-6,CASYHSRRNSPLHF,TGTGCCAGCTACCATAGTAGGAGGAATTCACCCCTCCACTTT
-,TRBV6-6,-,14,TRBJ2-7,CASSYEGGPIEQYF,TGTGCCAGCAGTTACGAGGGGGGGCCAATCGAGCAGTACTTC
-,TRBV27,TRBD1,15,TRBJ1-5,CASSPRTGEGQPQHF,TGTGCCAGCAGTCCTCGGACAGGGGAGGGTCAGCCCCAGCATTTT
-,TRBV7-6,TRBD1,14,TRBJ2-7,CASSSGTAIYEQYF,TGTGCCAGCAGCTCCGGGACAGCGATCTACGAGCAGTACTTC
-,TRBV10-3,-,14,TRBJ2-7,CAISPRDRDYEQYF,TGTGCCATCAGCCCACGGGACCGAGACTACGAGCAGTACTTC
-,TRBV2,-,13,TRBJ2-3,CASSVSGANTQYF,TGTGCCAGCAGTGTTTCAGGGGCCAATACGCAGTATTTT
-,TRBV4-2,-,17,TRBJ2-6,CASSQEGAGTGANVLTF,TGTGCCAGCAGCCAAGAGGGAGCAGGGACTGGGGCCAACGTCCTGACTTTC
once,TRBV28,-,15,TRBJ2-1,CASSLTGGIYNEQFF,TGTGCCAGCAGTTTAACTGGTGGTATATACAATGAGCAGTTCTTC
-,TRBV10-3,TRBD1,16,TRBJ1-4,CATQGTGGASDEKLFF,TGTGCCACCCAGGGGACAGGGGGCGCGTCGGATGAAAAACTGTTTTTT
-,TRBV10-3,-,15,TRBJ2-5,CAISESLGDQETQYF,TGTGCCATCAGTGAGTCTTTGGGGGACCAAGAGACCCAGTACTTC
-,TRBV7-3,TRBD2,17,TRBJ2-1,CASRGTSGGRDYNEQFF,TGTGCCAGCAGAGGGACTAGCGGGGGGCGCGACTACAATGAGCAGTTCTTC
-,TRBV7-9,-,14,TRBJ1-1,CASSPGPTNTEAFF,TGTGCCAGCAGCCCCGGACCTACGAACACTGAAGCTTTCTTT
-,TRBV4-1,-,14,TRBJ1-2,CASSPGSTGSGYTF,TGCGCCAGCAGCCCTGGCTCCACGGGATCGGGCTACACCTTC
-,TRBV11-2,-,13,TRBJ1-1,CASSAAGWTEAFF,TGTGCCAGCAGCGCAGCAGGGTGGACTGAAGCTTTCTTT
-,TRBV7-6,-,17,TRBJ2-1,CASSQVLATSSYNEQFF,TGTGCCAGCAGCCAAGTCCTGGCAACCAGCTCCTACAATGAGCAGTTCTTC
-,TRBV2,TRBD2,15,TRBJ2-1,CAQAPGLAGSNEQFF,TGTGCCCAAGCACCGGGACTAGCGGGGAGTAATGAGCAGTTCTTC
-,TRBV30,TRBD1,13,TRBJ1-2,CAWSLTGGDGYTF,TGTGCCTGGAGTTTGACAGGGGGGGATGGCTACACCTTC
once,TRBV9,TRBD1,17,TRBJ2-1,CASSAPQGASPYNEQFF,TGTGCCAGCAGCGCCCCTCAGGGGGCATCCCCTTACAATGAGCAGTTCTTC
-,TRBV11-2,-,15,TRBJ1-4,CASSLVGGANEKLFF,TGTGCCAGCAGCTTAGTGGGAGGGGCGAATGAAAAACTGTTTTTT
-,TRBV7-8,TRBD1,16,TRBJ2-7,CASSQGAPGGTYEQYF,TGTGCCAGCAGTCAGGGGGCACCAGGGGGCACGTACGAGCAGTACTTC
-,TRBV7-9,-,15,TRBJ2-1,CASSFGGNSYNEQFF,TGTGCCAGCAGCTTTGGGGGAAATTCATACAATGAGCAGTTCTTC
-,TRBV15,-,13,TRBJ2-7,CATSGGRRDEQYF,TGTGCCACTTCAGGGGGGCGGAGGGACGAGCAGTACTTC
-,TRBV5-1,-,11,TRBJ2-3,CASGSTDTQYF,TGCGCCTCGGGGAGCACAGATACGCAGTATTTT
-,TRBV7-9,TRBD2,15,TRBJ2-1,CASSRVAGSYNEQFF,TGTGCCAGCAGCCGTGTAGCGGGGAGTTACAATGAGCAGTTCTTC
-,TRBV9,-,15,TRBJ2-7,CASSVTGSSSYEQYF,TGTGCCAGCAGCGTGACAGGCTCGAGCTCCTACGAGCAGTACTTC
-,TRBV6-5,TRBD1,14,TRBJ1-5,CASMGQGGNQPQHF,TGTGCCAGCATGGGGCAGGGGGGCAATCAGCCCCAGCATTTT
-,TRBV30,-,13,TRBJ2-1,CAWMLSGINEQFF,TGTGCCTGGATGTTGTCAGGGATAAATGAGCAGTTCTTC
-,TRBV5-6,-,14,TRBJ1-1,CASSQWSGNTEAFF,TGTGCCAGCAGCCAATGGTCAGGGAACACTGAAGCTTTCTTT
-,TRBV6-5,-,14,TRBJ2-1,CASSPLRPADEQFF,TGTGCCAGCAGTCCCCTCAGACCCGCTGATGAGCAGTTCTTC
-,TRBV9,-,13,TRBJ2-3,CASSVEGPDTQYF,TGTGCCAGCAGCGTAGAAGGTCCAGATACGCAGTATTTT
-,TRBV13,-,13,TRBJ2-2,CASSLGGTGELFF,TGTGCCAGCAGCTTAGGAGGCACCGGGGAGCTGTTTTTT
-,TRBV27,TRBD1,14,TRBJ2-7,CASSFGQGASEQYF,TGTGCCAGCAGTTTCGGACAGGGAGCCTCCGAGCAGTACTTC
few,TRBV4-3,-,16,TRBJ1-2,CASSQRRQDPNYGYTF,TGCGCCAGCAGCCAACGCCGGCAGGATCCTAACTATGGCTACACCTTC
-,TRBV30,-,12,TRBJ1-3,CAWLGGGNTIYF,TGTGCCTGGCTCGGAGGTGGAAACACCATATATTTT
-,TRBV6-1,-,13,TRBJ1-1,CASSDTGYTEAFF,TGTGCCAGCAGCGACACGGGATACACTGAAGCATTCTTT
-,TRBV6-6,TRBD2,16,TRBJ2-3,CASSYSNGGATDTQYF,TGTGCCAGCAGTTACTCGAACGGGGGGGCCACAGATACGCAGTATTTT
few,TRBV30,TRBD1,14,TRBJ2-5,CASDPTGGMETQYF,TGTGCATCGGACCCGACAGGGGGCATGGAGACCCAGTACTTC
-,TRBV7-9,-,13,TRBJ2-7,CASSHPNYYEQYF,TGTGCCAGCAGCCACCCCAACTACTACGAGCAGTACTTC
-,TRBV5-3,-,13,TRBJ2-7,CARSRTQTYEQYF,TGTGCCAGAAGCCGGACCCAAACCTACGAGCAGTACTTC
few,TRBV11-2,-,14,TRBJ2-7,CASSYAGTRYEQYF,TGTGCCAGCAGCTACGCCGGGACACGCTACGAGCAGTACTTC
-,TRBV7-2,-,15,TRBJ1-1,CASSLGVGTGTEAFF,TGTGCCAGCAGCTTAGGGGTAGGGACGGGCACTGAAGCTTTCTTT
-,TRBV6-1,-,16,TRBJ1-6,CASSEYRTDDNSPLHF,TGTGCCAGCAGTGAGTATAGGACAGACGATAATTCACCCCTCCACTTT
once,TRBV14,TRBD1,14,TRBJ1-5,CASSHTGGNQPQHF,TGTGCCAGCAGCCACACAGGGGGCAATCAGCCCCAGCATTTT
-,TRBV9,-,15,TRBJ1-1,CASSVGGAGVTEAFF,TGTGCCAGCAGCGTAGGAGGGGCGGGCGTCACTGAAGCTTTCTTT
once,TRBV4-1,-,13,TRBJ1-1,CASSRMGATEAFF,TGCGCCAGCAGCCGTATGGGGGCGACTGAAGCTTTCTTT